Presented here are 26 T cell receptor beta chains from one specimen sequenced in a study of cytomegalovirus exposure and HLA in healthy donors (dated by TCRdb to between 2016 and 2019). Receptor amplification or capture employed the immunoSEQ multiplex PCR assay. For the multiplex PCR, a mixture combining 60 forward primers for TCR Vbeta segments and 13 reverse primers for TCR Jbeta segments was used. The source is immuneACCESS, and TCRdb retained only in-frame sequences with V and J called. Part of the clones is not carried over; for the studies checked, unresolved V genes explain less than half of this, and the remainder is unexplained. Present in this sample are about 110,000 clones, about three quarters of which were seen just once. The biggest ten clones account for 8.6% of the sample. The sample comprised PBMCs. These TCRs come from a middle-aged woman in good health and CMV-seropositive.

The chain is built from TRBV4-2 and TRBJ2-3, with D possibly TRBD2 on 7 matching bases. V was clipped by 0 bases and J by 2 bases, with 15 bases between them. The CDR3 is made up of 17 amino acids. Per the germline V gene, CDR1 is LGHNA and CDR2 is YNFKEQ. The CDR3 loop is CASSQDRGGGFTDTQYF. The CDR3 DNA sequence: TGTGCCAGCAGCCAAGATCGCGGCGGGGGCTTCACAGATACGCAGTATTTT.

The chain carries TRBV6-5 and TRBJ2-1, with 8 bases matching TRBD2. Germline V CDR1 and CDR2: MNHEY, SVGAGI. Unmatched junction bases numbered 5, after V lost 1 base and J lost 9 bases. The CDR3 contains 14 residues. CDR3 bases: TGTGCCAGCAGTTACTTAGCGGGGTCGGCTGAGCAGTTCTTC. It encodes CASSYLAGSAEQFF.

The chain is built from TRBV10-3 and TRBJ1-6; 11 bases align to TRBD1. V was pared by 4 bases and J by 7 bases, with 6 bases of the junction left unmatched. Per germline, CDR1 ENHRY and CDR2 SYGVKD. CDR3 length equals 16 residues. The chain's CDR3 is CAISGGQGAANSPLHF. CDR3 in DNA: TGTGCCATCAGTGGCGGACAGGGGGCAGCAAATTCACCCCTCCACTTT.

The CDR3 DNA reads as TGTGCCAGCAGTTATAGGCCAGGGCAAGCGAACACTGAAGCTTTCTTT. It translates to CASSYRPGQANTEAFF. The chain joins TRBV6-5 to TRBJ1-1; D is possibly TRBD1 (5 bases). The CDR3 is made up of 16 amino acids. Trimming cost V 3 bases and J 1 base, with 15 bases left between them. In germline, CDR1 is MNHEY, CDR2 SVGAGI.

The rearrangement uses TRBV4-3 and TRBJ1-6, with D unclear. V gave up 1 base and J gave up 10 bases, with 11 bases separating them. This CDR3 region has 14 residues. Germline V gives CDR1 LGHNA, CDR2 YSLEER. The CDR3 DNA sequence: TGCGCCAGCAGCCAAGCCGGGTTTGGATCACCCCTCCACTTT. As protein: CASSQAGFGSPLHF.

The gene calls are TRBV14 and TRBJ2-5; 7 nucleotides align to TRBD2. The V gene end was trimmed by 1 base and the J gene end by 8 bases; junction bases not matched to a gene: 4. Per germline, CDR1 SGHDN and CDR2 FVKESK. The CDR3 loop spans 13 amino acids. The CDR3 loop is CASSQAGRGTQYF. In DNA form, the CDR3 reads TGTGCCAGCAGCCAAGCGGGGAGGGGAACCCAGTACTTC.

The V call is TRBV5-1, the J call TRBJ1-2; D possibly corresponds to TRBD1 (6 bases). Trimming took 0 bases from V and 4 from J, leaving 16 bases between them. Germline V gene data show CDR1 as SGHRS and CDR2 as YFSETQ. The CDR3 is 16 residues long. The chain's CDR3 is CASSLARGARSYGYTF. The CDR3, as DNA: TGCGCCAGCAGCTTGGCCCGGGGGGCTAGAAGCTATGGCTACACCTTC.

The CDR3 DNA sequence: TGTGCCAGCAGCTTATTCGAAGGGGACAGCGTCAGGATCGACTATGGCTACACCTTC. Translated, it gives CASSLFEGDSVRIDYGYTF. J is TRBJ1-2 and V is TRBV7-6; TRBD1 aligns across 7 bases. V shed 2 bases and J 3 bases; nucleotides not matched to a gene: 18. This CDR3 is 19 amino acids long. Germline V gene lookup returns CDR1 SGHVS and CDR2 FNYEAQ.

The rearrangement uses TRBV4-3 and TRBJ1-2; D remains ambiguous. The V end lost 1 base, the J end lost 6 bases, and 9 bases lay between the germline ends. CDR3 length: 13 amino acids. CDR1 LGHNA and CDR2 YSLEER come from the germline V gene. DNA of the CDR3: TGCGCCAGCAGCCAAGGAGGGAGCCATGGCTACACCTTC. It encodes CASSQGGSHGYTF.

The rearrangement links TRBV18 to TRBJ1-2; maybe TRBD1 (6 bases). The CDR3 extends over 16 amino acids. Germline V lookup: CDR1 KGHSH, CDR2 LQKENI. V shed 3 bases and J shed 1 base, with 15 bases lying between them. For the CDR3, the DNA is TGTGCCAGCTCACCGAAGGACAGTAACATTAACTATGGCTACACCTTC. Translating it yields CASSPKDSNINYGYTF.

V gene TRBV28 combines with J gene TRBJ1-1; 7 bases map to TRBD1. With 6 bases clipped from V and 0 bases from J, the junction kept 16 bases outside the gene matches. This CDR3 contains 18 residues. Germline CDR1 is MDHEN and CDR2 is SYDVKM. As DNA, the CDR3 is TGTGCCAGCAGGCTTAGTTGGGGACAGCCCCGGATGAACACTGAAGCTTTCTTT. Its protein product is CASRLSWGQPRMNTEAFF.

Worth noting for this clone: The junction departs from the called germline gene at one end, perhaps through a read error. The chain is built from TRBV7-6 and TRBJ2-3; D may be TRBD2 (6 bases). The CDR3 length is 15 residues. Germline V gives CDR1 SGHVS, CDR2 FNYEAQ. CDR3 bases: TGTGCCAGCAGTTTAGGGCGGGGCCCCGTAGGTACGCAGTATTTT. This gives the protein CASSLGRGPVGTQYF.

Remarks on this clone: Because the CDR3 is missing its conserved closing phenylalanine or tryptophan, this is likely a read error. The genes are TRBV7-8 and TRBJ1-2; 9 bases line up with TRBD1. V lost 5 bases, J lost 4 bases, and 5 bases stayed unmatched. Germline CDR1 is SGHVS and CDR2 is FQNEAQ. This CDR3 region has 14 residues. The CDR3 loop is CASSPPGQGYGYTS. DNA of the CDR3: TGTGCCAGCAGCCCACCGGGACAGGGCTATGGCTACACCTCC.

V gene TRBV28 combines with J gene TRBJ2-2; 7 nucleotides agree with TRBD1. Per germline, CDR1 MDHEN and CDR2 SYDVKM. The V segment lost 4 bases and the J segment 2 bases; nucleotides outside the gene matches: 10. The CDR3 is made up of 17 amino acids. Written as DNA, the CDR3 is TGTGCCAGCAGTTCAATACAGGGGCGTGCTAACACCGGGGAGCTGTTTTTT. Its protein product is CASSSIQGRANTGELFF.

The chain combines TRBV7-9 with TRBJ2-3; TRBD1 matches 7 bases. This CDR3 has 13 amino acids. Germline V gene sequence: CDR1 SEHNR, CDR2 FQNEAQ (reference sequence). V was clipped by 6 bases and J by 4 bases; unmatched bases: 4. CDR3 sequence reads: CASSLQGPDTQYF. Written as DNA, the CDR3 is TGTGCCAGCAGTTTACAGGGGCCAGATACGCAGTATTTT.

V and J are TRBV19 and TRBJ1-1, with 9 bases fitting TRBD1. The V gene's germline CDR1 is LNHDA and CDR2 SQIVND (reference sequence). The CDR3 has 13 amino acids. J was trimmed by 3 bases and V by 8 bases; bases with no gene match: 4. The CDR3 here is CASRDRADTEAFF. CDR3 sequence (DNA): TGTGCCAGTCGGGACAGGGCTGACACTGAAGCTTTCTTT.

This chain joins TRBV5-1 and TRBJ2-7; 7 bases are shared with TRBD1. CDR3 length: 14 residues. V lost 9 bases, J lost 3 bases, and 12 bases stayed unmatched. Germline CDR1 SGHRS, CDR2 YFSETQ. The CDR3 bases are TGCGCCACTAAAATAGGGACAGCCGACTACGAGCAGTACTTC. The encoded protein is CATKIGTADYEQYF.

The chain carries TRBV5-1 and TRBJ1-2, with 8 bases lining up with TRBD1. V gave up 3 bases and J gave up 2 bases; unmatched junction bases: 9. The CDR3 covers 16 residues. Germline V gene lookup returns CDR1 SGHRS and CDR2 YFSETQ. The CDR3 nucleotides read TGCGCCAGCAGCTGGGGGACAGGCCCAATCAACTATGGCTACACCTTC. This gives the protein CASSWGTGPINYGYTF. Complete variable domain (other parts from reference TRBV5-1 and TRBJ1-2): KAGVTQTPRYLIKTRGQQVTLSCSPISGHRSVSWYQQTPGQGLQFLFEYFSETQRNKGNFPGRFSGRQFSNSRSEMNVSTLELGDSALYLCASSWGTGPINYGYTFGSGTRLTVV.

CDR3 region: CASSSRTGPTYEQYF. The CDR3 nucleotides read TGTGCCAGCAGTTCGAGGACAGGGCCTACCTACGAGCAGTACTTC. This chain links TRBV6-6 with TRBJ2-7; 8 nucleotides match TRBD1. V shed 4 bases and J 2 bases; nucleotides not matched to a gene: 7. This CDR3 contains 15 residues. Germline V gives CDR1 MNHNY, CDR2 SVGAGI (reference sequence).

The chain joins TRBV27 to TRBJ1-1, with D possibly being TRBD1 (6 bases). CDR1 is MNHEY and CDR2 is SMNVEV in the germline V gene (reference sequence). CDR3 length: 14 amino acids. The V gene lost 3 bases and the J gene lost 7 bases, with 15 bases spanning the gap. CDR3 in DNA: TGTGCCAGCAGTTTTATGGGGGGGCAGGTTGAAGCTTTCTTT. Its protein product is CASSFMGGQVEAFF.

The chain has TRBV11-3 and TRBJ2-1; D might be TRBD2 (5 bases). V dropped 1 base and J dropped 9 bases, with 16 bases sitting between them. This CDR3 spans 15 amino acids. In germline, CDR1 is SGHNT, CDR2 YENEEA. The CDR3 DNA reads TGTGCCAGCAGCTTAGTCTCACTAGAAGTAAGTGAGCAGTTCTTC. Translating gives CASSLVSLEVSEQFF. The complete variable domain, with remaining parts taken from reference TRBV11-3 and TRBJ2-1, reads EAGVVQSPRYKIIEKKQPVAFWCNPISGHNTLYWYLQNLGQGPELLIRYENEEAVDDSQLPKDRFSAERLKGVDSTLKIQPAELGDSAVYLCASSLVSLEVSEQFFGPGTRLTVL.

V and J are TRBV11-1 and TRBJ2-5; D may be TRBD1 (5 bases). V was clipped by 4 bases and J by 4 bases, with 16 bases between them. This CDR3 is 15 amino acids long. The germline V gene has CDR1 SGHAT and CDR2 FQDESV (reference sequence). CDR3 coding DNA: TGTGCCAGCAGCTCGTTGGACAATTGGAGAGAGACCCAGTACTTC. Amino acids: CASSSLDNWRETQYF.

In its sample, this clone was seen a few times. The chain has TRBV5-1 and TRBJ1-3; D is uncertain. The CDR3 length is 16 residues. With 0 bases removed from V and 0 bases from J, the gap between germline ends came to 10 bases. In germline, CDR1 is SGHRS, CDR2 YFSETQ. The CDR3 DNA reads as TGCGCCAGCAGCTTGGAGCGGCGAAACTCTGGAAACACCATATATTTT. Protein sequence: CASSLERRNSGNTIYF.

The rearrangement joins TRBV9 to TRBJ2-1; TRBD2 is a possible D gene (7 bases). Germline CDR1 and CDR2: SGDLS and YYNGEE. V shed 0 bases and J shed 12 bases, with 13 bases lying between them. The CDR3 is 13 residues long. CDR3 DNA: TGTGCCAGCAGCGTAGACACAAGGGGGGGGCAGTTCTTC. Protein: CASSVDTRGGQFF.

The chain has TRBV10-3 and TRBJ2-7, with TRBD2 matching 8 bases. V dropped 11 bases and J dropped 5; count of bases not matched to a gene: 14. Germline values: CDR1 ENHRY, CDR2 SYGVKD. The CDR3 has 14 residues. DNA for the CDR3: TGTGCCTCCCACGGTAGCGGGAATAGGAACGAGCAGTACTTC. This encodes CASHGSGNRNEQYF.

This clone was seen more than once but under ten times. The rearrangement joins TRBV5-1 to TRBJ2-3, with TRBD2 matching 8 bases. The germline CDR1 and CDR2 sequences are SGHRS and YFSETQ. V shed 4 bases and J 5 bases; nucleotides not matched to a gene: 15. This CDR3 comprises 17 residues. The CDR3: CASSGGGHSGTVDTQYF. The CDR3 DNA reads as TGCGCCAGCAGCGGGGGGGGCCATAGCGGGACTGTAGATACGCAGTATTTT.